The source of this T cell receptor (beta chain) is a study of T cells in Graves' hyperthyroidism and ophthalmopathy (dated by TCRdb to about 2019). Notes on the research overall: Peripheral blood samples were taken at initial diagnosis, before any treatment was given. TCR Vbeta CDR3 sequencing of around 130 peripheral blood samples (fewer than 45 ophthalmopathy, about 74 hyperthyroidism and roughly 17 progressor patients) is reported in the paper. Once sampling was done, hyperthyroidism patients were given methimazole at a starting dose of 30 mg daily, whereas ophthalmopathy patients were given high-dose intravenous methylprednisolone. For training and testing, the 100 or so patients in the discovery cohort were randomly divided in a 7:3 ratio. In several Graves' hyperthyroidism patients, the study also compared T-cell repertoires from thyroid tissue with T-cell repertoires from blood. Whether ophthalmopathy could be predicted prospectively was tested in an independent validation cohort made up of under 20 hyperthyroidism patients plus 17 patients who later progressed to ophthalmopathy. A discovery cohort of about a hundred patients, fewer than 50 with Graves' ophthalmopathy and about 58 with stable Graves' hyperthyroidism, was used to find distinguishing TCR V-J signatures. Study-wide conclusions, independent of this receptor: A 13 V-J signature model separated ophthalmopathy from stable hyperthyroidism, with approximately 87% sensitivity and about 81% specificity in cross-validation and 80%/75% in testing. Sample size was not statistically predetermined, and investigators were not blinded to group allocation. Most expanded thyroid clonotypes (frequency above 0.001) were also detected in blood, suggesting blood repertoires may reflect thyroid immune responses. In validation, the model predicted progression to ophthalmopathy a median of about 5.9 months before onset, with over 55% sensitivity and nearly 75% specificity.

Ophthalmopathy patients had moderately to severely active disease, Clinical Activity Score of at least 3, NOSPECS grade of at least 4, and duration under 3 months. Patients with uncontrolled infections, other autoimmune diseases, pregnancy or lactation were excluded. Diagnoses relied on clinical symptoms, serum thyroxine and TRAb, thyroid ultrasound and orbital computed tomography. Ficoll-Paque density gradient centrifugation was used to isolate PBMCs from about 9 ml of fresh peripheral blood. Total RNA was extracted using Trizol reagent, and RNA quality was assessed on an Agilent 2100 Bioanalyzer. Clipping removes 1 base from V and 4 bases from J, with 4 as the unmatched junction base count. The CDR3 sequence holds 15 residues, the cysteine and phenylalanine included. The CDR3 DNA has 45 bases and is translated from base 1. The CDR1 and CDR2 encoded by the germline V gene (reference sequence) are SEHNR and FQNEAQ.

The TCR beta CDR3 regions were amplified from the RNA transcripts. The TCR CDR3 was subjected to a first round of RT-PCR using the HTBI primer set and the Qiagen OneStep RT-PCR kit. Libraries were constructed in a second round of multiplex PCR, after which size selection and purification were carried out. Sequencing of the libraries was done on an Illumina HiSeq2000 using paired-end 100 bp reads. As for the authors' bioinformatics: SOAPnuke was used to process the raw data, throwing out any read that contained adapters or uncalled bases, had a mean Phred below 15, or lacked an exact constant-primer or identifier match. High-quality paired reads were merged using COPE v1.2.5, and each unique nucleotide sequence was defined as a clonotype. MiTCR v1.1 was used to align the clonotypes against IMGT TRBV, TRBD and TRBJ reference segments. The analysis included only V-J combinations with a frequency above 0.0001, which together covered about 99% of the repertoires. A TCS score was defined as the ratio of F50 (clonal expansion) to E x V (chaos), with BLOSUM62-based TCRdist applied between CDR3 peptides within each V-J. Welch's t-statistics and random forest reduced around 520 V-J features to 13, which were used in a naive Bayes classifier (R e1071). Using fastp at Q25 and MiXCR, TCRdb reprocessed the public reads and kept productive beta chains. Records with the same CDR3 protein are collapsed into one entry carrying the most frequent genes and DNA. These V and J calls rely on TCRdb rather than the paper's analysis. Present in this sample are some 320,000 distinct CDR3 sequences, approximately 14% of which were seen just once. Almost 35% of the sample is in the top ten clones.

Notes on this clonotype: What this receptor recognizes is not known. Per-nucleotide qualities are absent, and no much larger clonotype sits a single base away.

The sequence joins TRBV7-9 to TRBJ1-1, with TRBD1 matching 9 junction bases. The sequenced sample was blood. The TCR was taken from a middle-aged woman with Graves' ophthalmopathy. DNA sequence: TGTGCCAGCAGCTTAGGGGGGACAGGGTTCACTGAAGCTTTCTTT. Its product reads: CASSLGGTGFTEAFF. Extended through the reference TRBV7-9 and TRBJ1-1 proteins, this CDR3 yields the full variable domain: DTGVSQNPRHKITKRGQNVTFRCDPISEHNRLYWYRQTLGQGPEFLTYFQNEAQLEKSRLLSDRFSAERPKGSFSTLEIQRTEQGDSAMYLCASSLGGTGFTEAFFGQGTRLTVV.